Given below is one T cell receptor beta chain in context. The antigen is undetermined. Primers used in a second PCR of roughly 7 to 12 cycles were a sample-barcoded 5' primer and a J-beta primer mix. Each CDR3 protein gets one entry after TCRdb re-called the 5' RACE reads with MiXCR. The table records hundreds of thousands of distinct CDR3 sequences, around three fifths of them present only once. These data originate in a study of blood T cells in healthy people across ages. Overall study findings and caveats: It was not known whether donors were CMV positive (a possible confounder of expanded clonotype changes). Among long-lived donors, naive CD4+ cells were more numerous and diversity higher than in aged donors.

The sequence derives from a man aged 35 to 55 in good health. Material: blood.

The CDR3, as DNA: TGCAGTGCCCTAGACAGGGATTCCTACAATGAGCAGTTCTTC. Protein sequence: CSALDRDSYNEQFF. This chain joins TRBV20-1 and TRBJ2-1, with TRBD1 identical over 7 bases. Looked up from germline, CDR1 is DFQATT and CDR2 is SNEGSKA (reference sequence). Trimming removed 6 bases from V and 1 base from J; junction bases left unmatched: 6. There are 14 residues in the CDR3.